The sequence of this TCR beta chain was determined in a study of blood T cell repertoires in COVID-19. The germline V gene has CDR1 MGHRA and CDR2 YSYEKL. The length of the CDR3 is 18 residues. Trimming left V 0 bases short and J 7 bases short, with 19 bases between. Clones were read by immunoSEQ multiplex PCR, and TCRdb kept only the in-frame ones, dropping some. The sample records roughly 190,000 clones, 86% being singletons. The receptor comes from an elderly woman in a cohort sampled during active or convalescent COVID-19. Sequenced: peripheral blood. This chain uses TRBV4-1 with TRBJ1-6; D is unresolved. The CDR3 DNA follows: TGCGCCAGCAGCCAAGAATGGATCAGGTGGTCCCAGAATTCACCCCTCCACTTT. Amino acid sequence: CASSQEWIRWSQNSPLHF.